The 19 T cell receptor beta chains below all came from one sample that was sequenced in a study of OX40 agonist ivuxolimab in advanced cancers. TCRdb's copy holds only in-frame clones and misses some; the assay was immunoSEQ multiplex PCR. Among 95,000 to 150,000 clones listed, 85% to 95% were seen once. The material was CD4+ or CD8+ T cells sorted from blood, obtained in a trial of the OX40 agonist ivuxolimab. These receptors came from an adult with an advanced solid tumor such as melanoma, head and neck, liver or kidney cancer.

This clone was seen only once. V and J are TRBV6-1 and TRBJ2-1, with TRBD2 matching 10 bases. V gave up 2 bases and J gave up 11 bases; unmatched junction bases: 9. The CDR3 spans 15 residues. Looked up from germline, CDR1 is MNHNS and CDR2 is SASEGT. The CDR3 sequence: CASSELLAGALKQFF. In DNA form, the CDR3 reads TGTGCCAGCAGTGAACTCCTAGCGGGAGCTCTTAAGCAGTTCTTC.

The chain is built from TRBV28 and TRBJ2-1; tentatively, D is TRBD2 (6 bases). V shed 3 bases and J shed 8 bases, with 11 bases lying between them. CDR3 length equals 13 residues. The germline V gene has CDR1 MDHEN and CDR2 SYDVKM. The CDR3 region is CASSLEGRDEQFF. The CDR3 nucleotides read TGTGCCAGCAGTTTGGAGGGTCGGGATGAGCAGTTCTTC.

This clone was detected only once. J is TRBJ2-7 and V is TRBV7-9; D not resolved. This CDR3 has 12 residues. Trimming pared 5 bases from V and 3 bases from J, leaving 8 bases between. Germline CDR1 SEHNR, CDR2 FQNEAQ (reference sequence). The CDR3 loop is CASSVSGYEQYF. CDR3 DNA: TGTGCCAGCAGCGTATCGGGCTACGAGCAGTACTTC.

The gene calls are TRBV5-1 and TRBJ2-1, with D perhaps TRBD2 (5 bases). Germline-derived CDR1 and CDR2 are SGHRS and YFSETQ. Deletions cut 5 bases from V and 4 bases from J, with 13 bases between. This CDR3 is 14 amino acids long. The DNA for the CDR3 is TGCGCCAGCAGTGGGCTAGCAGATTACAATGAGCAGTTCTTC. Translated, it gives CASSGLADYNEQFF.

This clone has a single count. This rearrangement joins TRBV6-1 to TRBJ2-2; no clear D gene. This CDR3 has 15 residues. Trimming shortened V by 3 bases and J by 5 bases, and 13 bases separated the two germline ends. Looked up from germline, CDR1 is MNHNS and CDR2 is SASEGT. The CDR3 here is CASSDSWTITGELFF. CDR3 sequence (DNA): TGTGCCAGCAGTGACTCCTGGACCATTACCGGGGAGCTGTTTTTT.

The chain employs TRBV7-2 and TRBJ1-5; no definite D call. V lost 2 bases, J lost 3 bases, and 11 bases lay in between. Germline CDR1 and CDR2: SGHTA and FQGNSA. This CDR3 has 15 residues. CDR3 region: CASSLLGNLNQPQHF. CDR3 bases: TGTGCCAGCAGCTTATTGGGGAACCTCAATCAGCCCCAGCATTTT.

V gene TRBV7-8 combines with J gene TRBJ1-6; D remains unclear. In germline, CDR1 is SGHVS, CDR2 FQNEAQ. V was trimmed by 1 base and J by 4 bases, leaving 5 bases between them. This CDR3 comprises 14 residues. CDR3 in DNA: TGTGCCAGCAGCTTAGGCCGGTATAATTCACCCCTCCACTTT. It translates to CASSLGRYNSPLHF.

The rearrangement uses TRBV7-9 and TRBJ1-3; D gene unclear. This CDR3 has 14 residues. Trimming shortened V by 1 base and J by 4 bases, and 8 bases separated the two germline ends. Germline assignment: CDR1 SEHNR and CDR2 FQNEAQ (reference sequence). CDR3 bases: TGTGCCAGCAGCTTAGACTCATCCGGAAACACCATATATTTT. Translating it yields CASSLDSSGNTIYF.

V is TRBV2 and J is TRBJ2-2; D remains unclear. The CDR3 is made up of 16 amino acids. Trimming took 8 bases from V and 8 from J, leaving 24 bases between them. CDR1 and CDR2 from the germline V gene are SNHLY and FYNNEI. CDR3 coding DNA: TGTGCCAGCCTAGATGGGTGGCAGAGAGGCCGGGGGGAGCTGTTTTTT. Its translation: CASLDGWQRGRGELFF.

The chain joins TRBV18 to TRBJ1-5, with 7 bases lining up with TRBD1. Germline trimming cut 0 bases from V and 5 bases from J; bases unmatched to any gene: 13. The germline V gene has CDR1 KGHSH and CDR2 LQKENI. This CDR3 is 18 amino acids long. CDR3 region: CASSPPDRDRQTHQPQHF. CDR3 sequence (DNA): TGTGCCAGCTCACCACCAGACCGGGACAGACAAACGCATCAGCCCCAGCATTTT.

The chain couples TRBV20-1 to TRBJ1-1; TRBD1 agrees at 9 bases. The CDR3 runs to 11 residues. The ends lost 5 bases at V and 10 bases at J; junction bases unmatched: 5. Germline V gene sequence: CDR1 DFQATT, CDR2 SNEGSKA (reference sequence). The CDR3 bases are TGCAGTGCTGAGAGACAGGGGGTAGCTTTCTTT. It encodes CSAERQGVAFF.

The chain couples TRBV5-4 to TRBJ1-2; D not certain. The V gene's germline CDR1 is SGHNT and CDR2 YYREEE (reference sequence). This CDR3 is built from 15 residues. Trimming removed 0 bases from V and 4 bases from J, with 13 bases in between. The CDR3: CASSLDIRTSYGYTF. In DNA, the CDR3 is TGTGCCAGCAGCTTGGATATACGTACCTCCTATGGCTACACCTTC.

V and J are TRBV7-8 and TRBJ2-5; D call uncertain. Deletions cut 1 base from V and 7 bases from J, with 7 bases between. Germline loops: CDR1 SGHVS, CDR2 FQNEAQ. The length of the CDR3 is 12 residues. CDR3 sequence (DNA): TGTGCCAGCAGCTTAGGGCGTCGGACCCAGTACTTC. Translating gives CASSLGRRTQYF.

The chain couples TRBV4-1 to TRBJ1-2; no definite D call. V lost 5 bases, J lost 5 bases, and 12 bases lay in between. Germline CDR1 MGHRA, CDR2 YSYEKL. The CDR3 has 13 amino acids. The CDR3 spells CASSGSKRYGYTF. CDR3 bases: TGCGCCAGCAGCGGTTCCAAGCGGTATGGCTACACCTTC.

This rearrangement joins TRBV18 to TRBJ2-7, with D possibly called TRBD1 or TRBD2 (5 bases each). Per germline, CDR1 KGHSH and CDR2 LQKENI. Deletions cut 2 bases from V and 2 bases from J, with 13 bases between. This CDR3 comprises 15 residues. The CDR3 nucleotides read TGTGCCAGCTCACCATATGGTAGAGGGGCCTACGAGCAGTACTTC. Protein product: CASSPYGRGAYEQYF.

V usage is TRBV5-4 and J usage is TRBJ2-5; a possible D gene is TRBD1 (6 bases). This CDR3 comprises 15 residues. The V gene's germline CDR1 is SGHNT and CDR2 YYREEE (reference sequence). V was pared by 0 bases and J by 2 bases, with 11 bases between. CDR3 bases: TGTGCCAGCAGCTTGGGCCCGGGACAACAAGAGACCCAGTACTTC. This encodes CASSLGPGQQETQYF.

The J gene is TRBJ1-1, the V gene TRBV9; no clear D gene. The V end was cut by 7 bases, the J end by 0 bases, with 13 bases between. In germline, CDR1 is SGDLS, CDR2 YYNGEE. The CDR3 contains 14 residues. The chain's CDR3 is CASGRYRVNTEAFF. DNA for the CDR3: TGTGCCAGCGGGCGTTATAGAGTGAACACTGAAGCTTTCTTT.

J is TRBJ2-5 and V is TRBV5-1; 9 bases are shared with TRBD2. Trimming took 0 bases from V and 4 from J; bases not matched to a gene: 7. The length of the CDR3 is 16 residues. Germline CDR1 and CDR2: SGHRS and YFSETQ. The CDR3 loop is CASSLGQRGDLETQYF. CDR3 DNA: TGCGCCAGCAGCTTGGGTCAGCGGGGGGATTTAGAGACCCAGTACTTC.

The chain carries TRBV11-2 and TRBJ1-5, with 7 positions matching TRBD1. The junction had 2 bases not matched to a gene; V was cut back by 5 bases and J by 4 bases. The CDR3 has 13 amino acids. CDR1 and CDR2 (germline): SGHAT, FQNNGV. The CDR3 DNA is TGTGCCAGCAGCGTGACAGGGAATCAGCCCCAGCATTTT. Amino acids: CASSVTGNQPQHF. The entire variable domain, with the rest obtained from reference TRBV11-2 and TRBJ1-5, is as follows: EAGVAQSPRYKIIEKRQSVAFWCNPISGHATLYWYQQILGQGPKLLIQFQNNGVVDDSQLPKDRFSAERLKGVDSTLKIQPAKLEDSAVYLCASSVTGNQPQHFGDGTRLSIL.